A selection of T cell receptor beta chains follows, all from one sample in a study of T cells in Graves' hyperthyroidism and ophthalmopathy. TCRdb reanalysed the multiplex PCR reads using MiXCR and keeps one entry per CDR3 protein. The sample consists of under 450,000 distinct CDR3 sequences, approximately 15% of them appearing once. The source material was blood. These receptors all stem from a woman aged 18-35 years with Graves' hyperthyroidism. CDR3s include the opening cysteine and the closing phenylalanine or tryptophan. A D gene is named only where the DNA matches it firmly. Where a row states a size, it is once, few, many or the class of an expanded clone; other rows omit it.

V	size	J	D	DNA	CDR3
TRBV19	once	TRBJ2-4	.	TGTGCCAGTACCCTGTACGGGGCGGCCAAAAACATTCAGTACTTC	CASTLYGAAKNIQYF
TRBV28	many	TRBJ2-7	TRBD2	TGTGCCAGCAGGATGCTGGGAGGGACCTACGAGCAGTACTTC	CASRMLGGTYEQYF
TRBV4-3	few	TRBJ1-2	.	TGCGCCAGCAGCCAAGGAAACAGAGCCCTATATGGCTACACCTTC	CASSQGNRALYGYTF
TRBV12-3/TRBV12-4	.	TRBJ2-3	TRBD2	TGTGCCAGCAGTTTGGGAGGGATTTTCACAGATACGCAGTATTTT	CASSLGGIFTDTQYF
TRBV5-6	few	TRBJ1-3	TRBD1	TGTGCCAGCAGCTTAATACAGGGGTCTGGAAACACCATATATTTT	CASSLIQGSGNTIYF
TRBV19	.	TRBJ1-1	.	TGTGCCAGTAGTGTGGCCCGGTGGGGTACAACCTTGAACACTGAAGCTTTCTTT	CASSVARWGTTLNTEAFF
TRBV28	many	TRBJ2-1	.	TGTGCCAGCAGTCCCCAGGGGGGCTCCTACAATGAGCAGTTCTTC	CASSPQGGSYNEQFF
TRBV3-1	few	TRBJ2-7	TRBD1	TGTGCCAGCAGCACCCGGGACAGGGGGTCCTACGAGCAGTACTTC	CASSTRDRGSYEQYF
TRBV24-1	.	TRBJ2-7	TRBD2	TGTGCCACCAGTGCTCTCGGGACTAGTACCTACGAGCAGTACTTC	CATSALGTSTYEQYF
TRBV6-5	many	TRBJ2-7	TRBD2	TGTGCCAGCAGTTACCCCTTAGCGGGAGGGCCCACCTACGAGCAGTACTTC	CASSYPLAGGPTYEQYF
TRBV20-1	.	TRBJ2-5	TRBD1	TGCAGTGCTCATAAGGGGGCCGGCCAGTACTTC	CSAHKGAGQYF
TRBV27	few	TRBJ2-3	.	TGTGCCAGCAGTTTAGCGGCCCTCACAGATACGCAGTATTTT	CASSLAALTDTQYF
TRBV20-1	few	TRBJ2-3	.	TGCAGTTCCCCCTTTACCGGCGAGTACACAGATACGCAGTATTTT	CSSPFTGEYTDTQYF
TRBV10-3	.	TRBJ2-5	.	TGTGCCATCAGTTCAGGGGTGGAGGAGACCCAGTACTTC	CAISSGVEETQYF
TRBV5-1	many	TRBJ1-1	TRBD1	TGTGCCAGCAGTTCTGGGACAGGGGGGACTGAAGCTTTCTTT	CASSSGTGGTEAFF
TRBV27	many	TRBJ1-2	.	TGTGCCAGCAGTTTATTGGGGGGTAGTGGCTACACCTTC	CASSLLGGSGYTF
TRBV6-2/TRBV6-3	few	TRBJ1-2	TRBD1	TGTGCCAGCCTACGGACAGGGGGTTCGAGCTATGGCTACACCTTC	CASLRTGGSSYGYTF
TRBV20-1	.	TRBJ2-7	TRBD1	TGCAGTGCTATGTTAGGGACAGGCTACGAGCAGTACTTC	CSAMLGTGYEQYF
TRBV13	many	TRBJ1-1	.	TGTGCCAGCAGCGCCCTAATCTTGGAGAACACTGAAGCTTTCTTT	CASSALILENTEAFF
TRBV3-1	many	TRBJ2-1	TRBD2	TGTGCCAGCAGCCCAGGACTAGCGGGTTTCGATGAGCAGTTCTTC	CASSPGLAGFDEQFF
TRBV2	many	TRBJ2-1	.	TGTGCCAGCAAAGGGATGTACAATGAGCAGTTCTTC	CASKGMYNEQFF
TRBV5-1	many	TRBJ2-5	.	TGCGCCAGCAGCCGGGATGGGGCCCCCACCCAAGAGACCCAGTACTTC	CASSRDGAPTQETQYF
TRBV20-1	many	TRBJ2-2	TRBD1	TGCAGTGCAACCGACAGGGGTCTACTGGGGGAGCTGTTTTTT	CSATDRGLLGELFF
TRBV19	.	TRBJ1-2	.	TGTGCCAGTAGTGCGTCGGGCCTCTATGGCTACACCTTC	CASSASGLYGYTF
TRBV5-1	many	TRBJ2-7	.	TGCGCCAGCAGCTCCAGGGGAGGCCCCATCTACGAGCAGTACTTC	CASSSRGGPIYEQYF
TRBV28	many	TRBJ2-5	.	TGTGCCAGCAGCAAATCAACCCCTTTCCCAGAGACCCAGTACTTC	CASSKSTPFPETQYF
TRBV20-1	few	TRBJ2-5	TRBD2	TGCAGTGCTAGCCCTCTGGCGGGGGGCCCCCAAGAGACCCAGTACTTC	CSASPLAGGPQETQYF
TRBV6-2/TRBV6-3	many	TRBJ2-2	.	TGTGCCAGCAGTTATTGGCAAAGCACCGGGGAGCTGTTTTTT	CASSYWQSTGELFF
TRBV7-6	.	TRBJ2-7	.	TGTGCCAGCAGCCCGGCGAACAGGGCCGAGCAGTACTTC	CASSPANRAEQYF
TRBV20-1	few	TRBJ1-3	.	TGCAGTGCTAGATCTGGAAACACCATATATTTT	CSARSGNTIYF
TRBV7-9	many	TRBJ1-6	.	TGTGCCAGCAGCCCGTCGGGTCGTTCCCTCCACTTT	CASSPSGRSLHF
TRBV5-1	many	TRBJ1-6	.	TGCGCCAGCACCCGGGAGCCTTGGGATAATTCACCCCTCCACTTT	CASTREPWDNSPLHF
TRBV7-9	once	TRBJ2-1	TRBD2	TGTGCCAGCAGCTCCCGGGGGGGGCTAGGGCACAATGAGCAGTTCTTC	CASSSRGGLGHNEQFF
TRBV7-9	few	TRBJ2-2	.	TGTGCCAGCAGCTTAGCGGTTGGGTCGACGGGCGGGGAGCTGTTTTTT	CASSLAVGSTGGELFF
TRBV20-1	many	TRBJ2-7	TRBD2	TGCAGTGCCCCCGCTAGCGGGACGGACTACGGCGAGCAGTACTTC	CSAPASGTDYGEQYF
TRBV20-1	many	TRBJ2-2	.	TGCAGTGCTAGGCTAGGAGTCGGCACCGGGGAGCTGTTTTTT	CSARLGVGTGELFF
TRBV5-1	few	TRBJ1-1	.	TGCGCCAGCAGCTACCAGGGGCCTGGGACTGAAGCTTTCTTT	CASSYQGPGTEAFF
TRBV20-1	many	TRBJ2-5	TRBD2	TGCAGTGCTAGAGTCCTAGCGGGGGCACAAGAGACCCAGTACTTC	CSARVLAGAQETQYF
TRBV6-5	.	TRBJ1-2	TRBD1	TGTGCCAGCAGTTCCGAGGACAGGGGGGGTGGCTACACCTTC	CASSSEDRGGGYTF
TRBV28	.	TRBJ2-7	.	TGTGCCAGTACGACGGGATTTGGATCCTACGAGCAGTACTTC	CASTTGFGSYEQYF
TRBV2	many	TRBJ2-3	TRBD2	TGTGCCACCTTCTCAGCGGGGGGGCGGGCAGATACGCAGTATTTT	CATFSAGGRADTQYF
TRBV12-3/TRBV12-4	.	TRBJ1-2	.	TGTGCCAGCAGTTTACATGGGGGGGGAATAAGGGGAAAGGGTGGCTACACCTTC	CASSLHGGGIRGKGGYTF
TRBV2	many	TRBJ2-1	.	TGTGCCAGCATCGATGAGGGCTCCTACAATGAGCAGTTCTTC	CASIDEGSYNEQFF
TRBV3-1	many	TRBJ1-2	TRBD1	TGTGCCAGCAGCCAAGAAGGTGACAGGGGGGGAGCTAACTATGGCTACACCTTC	CASSQEGDRGGANYGYTF
TRBV6-1	many	TRBJ2-1	TRBD2	TGTGCCAGCAGATCTAGCGGGAACCCTTACAATGAGCAGTTCTTC	CASRSSGNPYNEQFF
TRBV7-9	.	TRBJ2-7	TRBD2	TGTGCCAGCAGCACAGGACTAGCGCACGAGCAGTACTTC	CASSTGLAHEQYF